The following is a T cell receptor beta chain sequence with its context. What it binds is not known. This specimen belongs to a study of T cell responses to AZD1222 COVID-19 vaccine. V was shortened by 0 bases and J by 8 bases, with 11 bases between the two germline ends. The CDR3 has 14 amino acids. The germline V gene encodes CDR1 MNHEY and CDR2 SVGAGI. The repertoire was sequenced with immunoSEQ multiplex PCR; TCRdb's copy has only in-frame clones and lacks some. Altogether fewer than 120,000 clones are present, around 90% being singletons, with the ten largest covering about 7.8%. Points from the study as a whole: Baseline serology detected seropositivity in only a handful of AZD1222 recipients. Two doses of AZD1222 preceded a rise in Spike-specific TCR breadth and depth. It was only after the peak T cell response that any repertoires were sampled.

Sequencing used peripheral blood, obtained on day 0 of AZD1222 vaccination. The sequence was obtained from an adult in good health. The rearrangement uses TRBV6-5 and TRBJ2-1; no reliable D call. The chain's CDR3 is CASSYSVLRDEQFF. CDR3 bases: TGTGCCAGCAGTTACTCAGTATTACGAGATGAGCAGTTCTTC.